This is a list of T cell receptor beta chains from one sample in a study of blood T cell repertoires in COVID-19. Method: immunoSEQ multiplex PCR; TCRdb's copy keeps in-frame clones and lacks some. The sample lists around 30,000 clones, more than 70% occurring once. The sequenced sample was peripheral blood. Source of these receptors: a woman between 40 and 55 years old with active or convalescent COVID-19. The CDR3 runs from the conserved cysteine through the conserved F or W. D genes are given only for firm matches. Rows may omit the clone size; those that give it use once, few, many or a size class.

>TRBJ1-2|few|TRBV16|NA
TGTGCCAGCAGCCAATTCCACCCAGGGGACGCATTCTATGGCTACACCTTC
CASSQFHPGDAFYGYTF
>TRBJ1-1|NA|TRBV5-4|NA
TGTGCCAGCAGCTTGACACAGAACACTGAAGCTTTCTTT
CASSLTQNTEAFF
>TRBJ2-7|NA|TRBV15|NA
TGTGCCACCAGCAGAGATCGCTTGATGCGCGGCTCCTCCTACGAGCAGTACTTC
CATSRDRLMRGSSYEQYF
>TRBJ2-5|NA|TRBV10-3|TRBD2
TGTGCCATCAGTGAGGGGGGGACTAGCGGGGCGGAGACCCAGTACTTC
CAISEGGTSGAETQYF
>TRBJ1-4|few|TRBV4-1|NA
TGCGCCAGCAGCCAAGAGGGAGCAACTAATGAAAAACTGTTTTTT
CASSQEGATNEKLFF
>TRBJ2-1|NA|TRBV7-8|NA
TGTGCCAGCAGCCCTAGACTGGAGCCTTACAATGAGCAGTTCTTC
CASSPRLEPYNEQFF
>TRBJ2-1|NA|TRBV7-2|TRBD1
TGTGCCGATAGGACAGGGGGCAATGAGCAGTTCTTC
CADRTGGNEQFF
>TRBJ2-1|NA|TRBV7-2|TRBD1
TGTGCCAGCAGCGGGACAGGGGCGTTGGAGTTCTTC
CASSGTGALEFF
>TRBJ2-7|NA|TRBV29-1|NA
TGCAGCGTGGCCGGAGCCTACGAGCAGTACTTC
CSVAGAYEQYF
>TRBJ1-1|once|TRBV6-5|NA
TGTGCCAGCAGTTACTCGTCTCGGGGAAACACTGAAGCTTTCTTT
CASSYSSRGNTEAFF
>TRBJ1-5|NA|TRBV19|NA
TGTGCCAGTAGCCCAACAGGGAATAGCAATCAGCCCCAGCATTTT
CASSPTGNSNQPQHF
>TRBJ1-5|NA|TRBV6-1|NA
TGTGCCAGCAGTGAACAGGGCAATCAGCCCCAGCATTTT
CASSEQGNQPQHF
>TRBJ2-7|NA|TRBV7-8|NA
TGTGCCAGCAGCTCCGGGGATGGCGGGCCCCGCTCCTACGAGCAGTACTTC
CASSSGDGGPRSYEQYF
>TRBJ2-5|NA|TRBV19|TRBD2
TGTGCCAGTAGTATATTCGGACTAGCCGAGGAGACCCAGTACTTC
CASSIFGLAEETQYF
>TRBJ1-4|NA|TRBV27|TRBD1
TGTGCCAGCAGTTTCAACCCGGACAGGGGTGAAAAACTGTTTTTT
CASSFNPDRGEKLFF
>TRBJ2-1|NA|TRBV2|TRBD2
TGTGCCAGCAGTCGGACTAGCGGGGGGGTTATTGAGCAGTTCTTC
CASSRTSGGVIEQFF
>TRBJ1-5|few|TRBV11-2|NA
TGTGCCAGCGGACGCGGGACTAATAGCAATCAGCCCCAGCATTTT
CASGRGTNSNQPQHF
>TRBJ1-1|once|TRBV18|NA
TGTGCCAGCTCACCCTCGGGGGGCGGCACTGAAGCTTTCTTT
CASSPSGGGTEAFF
>TRBJ2-3|NA|TRBV9|TRBD2
TGTGCCAGCAGCGTATATAGACTAGCGGGCACAGATACGCAGTATTTT
CASSVYRLAGTDTQYF
>TRBJ1-5|NA|TRBV18|TRBD1
TGTGCCAGCTCACCAGACAGGGGTAACAATCAGCCCCAGCATTTT
CASSPDRGNNQPQHF
>TRBJ1-5|NA|TRBV19|TRBD1
TGTGCCAGTACACAGGACAGGGGCCTTAATTTCTATAGCAATCAGCCCCAGCATTTT
CASTQDRGLNFYSNQPQHF
>TRBJ2-2|NA|TRBV6-7|TRBD2
TGTGCCAGCAGTTACTCAAGACTAGCTGAGAACACCGGGGAGCTGTTTTTT
CASSYSRLAENTGELFF
>TRBJ1-5|NA|TRBV28|TRBD1
TGTGCCAGCAGTCCGATCGGACAGGGGGCTAATCAGCCCCAGCATTTT
CASSPIGQGANQPQHF
>TRBJ1-1|once|TRBV6-5|TRBD1
TGTGCCAGCAGAGACAGGGGCACGACCTTTGAAGCTTTCTTT
CASRDRGTTFEAFF
>TRBJ2-6|NA|TRBV7-3|TRBD2
TGTGCCAGCAGCTTAACTCGGGGGGTGCTCTCTGGGGCCAACGTCCTGACTTTC
CASSLTRGVLSGANVLTF
>TRBJ2-1|NA|TRBV11-2|TRBD2
TGTGCCAGCAGCCCCATCCCCCGACTAGCGGGAGGCCCCTACAATGAGCAGTTCTTC
CASSPIPRLAGGPYNEQFF